The rows below give T cell receptor beta chains drawn from one sample of a study of cytomegalovirus exposure and HLA in healthy donors. Assay: immunoSEQ multiplex PCR; the TCRdb copy retains only in-frame clones and omits some. In the table there are over 150,000 clones, over 85% of which are singletons. The source material was PBMCs. The receptors stem from a man in his late teens or twenties in good health and CMV-seropositive. Each CDR3 is given with its conserved first and last residue. Fields, in order: J gene, D gene, clone size, V gene, CDR3 protein, CDR3 DNA. The D gene is left open where the match is weak. Rows may omit the clone size; those that give it use once, few, many or a size class.

TRBJ2-7,NA,NA,TRBV6-5,CASSYFADRPYEQYF,TGTGCCAGCAGTTACTTCGCTGACAGACCCTACGAGCAGTACTTC
TRBJ2-2,TRBD1,NA,TRBV15,CATSPKPGQGFTGELFF,TGTGCCACCAGTCCTAAACCGGGACAGGGATTCACCGGGGAGCTGTTTTTT
TRBJ1-3,NA,NA,TRBV11-3,CASSVGPSSGNTIYF,TGTGCCAGCAGCGTAGGGCCTAGCTCTGGAAACACCATATATTTT
TRBJ2-1,NA,NA,TRBV6-5,CASSYWRGNNEQFF,TGTGCCAGCAGTTACTGGCGAGGGAACAATGAGCAGTTCTTC
TRBJ1-1,TRBD1,NA,TRBV9,CASSGGGQGTEAFF,TGTGCCAGCAGCGGGGGAGGACAGGGCACTGAAGCTTTCTTT
TRBJ1-4,TRBD1,NA,TRBV6-5,CASSHRTGFGEKLFF,TGTGCCAGCAGTCACAGGACAGGCTTCGGGGAAAAACTGTTTTTT
TRBJ2-5,NA,NA,TRBV25-1,CASSEAGTETQYF,TGTGCCAGCAGTGAAGCGGGGACGGAGACCCAGTACTTC
TRBJ2-7,TRBD2,NA,TRBV19,CASSASGRNEQYF,TGTGCCAGTAGTGCTAGCGGGAGGAACGAGCAGTACTTC
TRBJ1-5,NA,once,TRBV5-1,CASSLEPGENQPQHF,TGCGCCAGCAGCTTGGAACCAGGGGAAAATCAGCCCCAGCATTTT
TRBJ1-2,TRBD1,NA,TRBV27,CASSIKGTGLGGYTF,TGTGCCAGCAGTATAAAAGGGACAGGGTTGGGGGGCTACACCTTC
TRBJ2-2,TRBD2,NA,TRBV7-3,CASSGEGLAGTGELFF,TGTGCCAGCAGCGGGGAGGGACTAGCGGGAACCGGGGAGCTGTTTTTT
TRBJ2-7,NA,NA,TRBV5-1,CASSLAYEQYF,TGCGCCAGCAGCCTAGCCTACGAGCAGTACTTC
TRBJ1-3,NA,NA,TRBV7-3,CASSPSGLPGNTIYF,TGTGCCAGCAGCCCTTCAGGGCTCCCTGGAAACACCATATATTTT